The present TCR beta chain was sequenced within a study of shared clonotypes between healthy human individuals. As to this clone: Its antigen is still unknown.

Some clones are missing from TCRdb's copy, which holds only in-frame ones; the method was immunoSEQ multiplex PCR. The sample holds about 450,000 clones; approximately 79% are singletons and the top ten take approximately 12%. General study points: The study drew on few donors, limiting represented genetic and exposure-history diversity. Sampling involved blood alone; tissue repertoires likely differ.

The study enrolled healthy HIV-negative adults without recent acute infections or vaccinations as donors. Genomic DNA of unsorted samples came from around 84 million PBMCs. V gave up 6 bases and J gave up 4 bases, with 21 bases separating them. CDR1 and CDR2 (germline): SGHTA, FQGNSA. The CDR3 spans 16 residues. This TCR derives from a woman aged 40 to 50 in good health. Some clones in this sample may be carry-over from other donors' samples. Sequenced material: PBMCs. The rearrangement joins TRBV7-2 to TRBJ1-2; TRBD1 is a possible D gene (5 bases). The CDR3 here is CASRRPTYDRSYGYTF. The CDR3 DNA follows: TGTGCCAGCAGGCGCCCCACATATGACAGATCCTATGGCTACACCTTC.